Listed below are T cell receptor beta chains from one sample, sequenced in a study of T-cell reconstitution after alpha-beta-depleted transplantation in children. Using its own MiXCR run on the PCR reads, TCRdb lists one record per CDR3 protein. Of tens of thousands of distinct CDR3 sequences in the sample, approximately 7.3% were seen once. The specimen comprised PBMCs from the stem cell graft donor, sampled from the stem cell graft. The receptor source for this set is a human donor who donated a stem cell graft to a child with acute lymphoblastic leukemia. Each CDR3 is given with its conserved first and last residue. The D gene is left open where the match is weak. Rows may omit the clone size; those that give it use once, few, many or a size class.

clone_size	d_call	v_call	j_call	cdr3_nt	cdr3_aa
many	-	TRBV25-1	TRBJ2-2	TGTGCCAGCAGTGAATACGCGCTCACCGGGGAGCTGTTTTTT	CASSEYALTGELFF
many	TRBD1	TRBV9	TRBJ2-7	TGTGCCAGCAGCGCTGGGACAGGGAAAACAAACGAGCAGTACTTC	CASSAGTGKTNEQYF
many	-	TRBV12-3/TRBV12-4	TRBJ2-7	TGTGCCAGCAGTCTTGGACAGCTCAGCTCCTACGAGCAGTACTTC	CASSLGQLSSYEQYF
-	-	TRBV7-2	TRBJ2-7	TGTGCCAGCAGCCCCTTGGCAGGGTTTACCTACGAGCAGTACTTC	CASSPLAGFTYEQYF
few	-	TRBV12-3/TRBV12-4	TRBJ2-7	TGTGCCAGCAGTTTAGCGGGATCAACCTACGAGCAGTACTTC	CASSLAGSTYEQYF
few	-	TRBV2	TRBJ2-7	TGTGCCAGCAGTCGGACACCGGGGCCCTACGAGCAGTACTTC	CASSRTPGPYEQYF
many	-	TRBV5-1	TRBJ2-2	TGCGCCAGCAGCTCCCCCCACACCGGGGAGCTGTTTTTT	CASSSPHTGELFF
many	TRBD1	TRBV29-1	TRBJ1-2	TGCAGCGTTGAAGATCGGGACAGGGGGGCGGGGGGCTACACCTTC	CSVEDRDRGAGGYTF
-	-	TRBV29-1	TRBJ2-7	TGCAGCGTTACGGACACACGGTACGAGCAGTACTTC	CSVTDTRYEQYF
many	-	TRBV5-6	TRBJ2-1	TGTGCCACCCACGGGTTAGGCAATGAGCAGTTCTTC	CATHGLGNEQFF